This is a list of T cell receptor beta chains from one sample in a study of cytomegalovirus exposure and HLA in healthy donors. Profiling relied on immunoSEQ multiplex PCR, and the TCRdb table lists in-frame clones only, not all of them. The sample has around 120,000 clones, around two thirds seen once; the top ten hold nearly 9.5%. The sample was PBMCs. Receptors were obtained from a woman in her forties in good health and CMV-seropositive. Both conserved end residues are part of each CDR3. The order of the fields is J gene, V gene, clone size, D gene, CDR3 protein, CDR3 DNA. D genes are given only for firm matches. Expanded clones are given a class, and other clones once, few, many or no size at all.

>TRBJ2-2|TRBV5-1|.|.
CASSLRQDPTGELFF
TGCGCCAGCAGCTTGCGACAGGATCCCACCGGGGAGCTGTTTTTT
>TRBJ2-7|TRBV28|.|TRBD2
CASSSTGGAKVEQYF
TGTGCCAGCAGTTCTACCGGGGGGGCCAAGGTCGAGCAGTACTTC
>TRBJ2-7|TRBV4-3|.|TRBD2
CASSQGLAGGYEQYF
TGCGCCAGCAGCCAAGGTCTAGCGGGAGGCTACGAGCAGTACTTC
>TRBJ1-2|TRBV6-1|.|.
CASSKTTNYGYTF
TGTGCCAGCAGTAAGACAACCAACTATGGCTACACCTTC
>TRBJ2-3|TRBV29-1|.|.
CSATTGGGSTDTQYF
TGCAGCGCTACTACAGGGGGGGGGAGCACAGATACGCAGTATTTT
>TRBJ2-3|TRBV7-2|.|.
CASSVRRGTDTQYF
TGTGCCAGCAGCGTTAGACGGGGCACAGATACGCAGTATTTT
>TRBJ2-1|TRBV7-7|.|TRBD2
CASSLMGGGNEQFF
TGTGCCAGCAGCCTGATGGGGGGGGGCAATGAGCAGTTCTTC
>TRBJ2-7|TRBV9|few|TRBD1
CASSVVGTGYEQYF
TGTGCCAGCAGCGTAGTAGGGACAGGCTACGAGCAGTACTTC
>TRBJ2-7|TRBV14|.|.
CASSPYGRGRSYEQYF
TGTGCCAGCAGCCCCTATGGCCGAGGGCGGTCCTACGAGCAGTACTTC
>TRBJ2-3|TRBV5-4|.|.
CASSPRTDTQYF
TGTGCCAGCAGCCCTCGCACAGATACGCAGTATTTT
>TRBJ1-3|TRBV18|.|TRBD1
CASSPLQGVGGNTIYF
TGTGCCAGCTCACCCCTACAGGGGGTTGGTGGAAACACCATATATTTT
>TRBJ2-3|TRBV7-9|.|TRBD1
CASSEGTAVTYLQYF
TGTGCCAGCAGCGAAGGGACAGCGGTTACCTATTTGCAGTATTTT
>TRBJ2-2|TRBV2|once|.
CASSDGVAGANTGELFF
TGTGCCAGCAGTGATGGCGTGGCAGGGGCGAACACCGGGGAGCTGTTTTTT